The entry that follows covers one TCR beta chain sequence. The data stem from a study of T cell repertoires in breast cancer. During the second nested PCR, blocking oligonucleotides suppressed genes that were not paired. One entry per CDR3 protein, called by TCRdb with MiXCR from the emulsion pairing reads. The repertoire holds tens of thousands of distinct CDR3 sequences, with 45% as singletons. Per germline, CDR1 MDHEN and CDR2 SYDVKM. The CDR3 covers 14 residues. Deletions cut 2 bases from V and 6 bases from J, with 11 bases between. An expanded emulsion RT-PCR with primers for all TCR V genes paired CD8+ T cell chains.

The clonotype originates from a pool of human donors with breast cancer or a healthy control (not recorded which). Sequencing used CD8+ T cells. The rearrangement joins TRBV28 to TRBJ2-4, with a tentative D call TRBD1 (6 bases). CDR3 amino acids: CASSLTGSRNIQYF. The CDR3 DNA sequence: TGTGCCAGCAGTTTAACAGGGTCAAGAAACATTCAGTACTTC.